The source of this T cell receptor beta chain is a study of blood T cell repertoires in COVID-19. Original processing notes: Amplification with reference gene primers provided the estimates of nucleated cell counts. The protocol was immunoSEQ multiplex PCR, while the TCRdb copy is restricted to in-frame clones and leaves out a portion. V, J and clone size are those of that table, while D and trimming were read from the DNA. The sample shows fewer than 130,000 clones, 80% to 90% of them seen only once. The source material was peripheral blood. This clonotype was obtained from a woman aged 60-75 years with acute or convalescent COVID-19.

The CDR3 protein is CASSAIRQGAPRWWSYNEQFF. DNA for the CDR3: TGCGCCAGCAGCGCCATACGACAGGGGGCCCCACGTTGGTGGTCCTACAATGAGCAGTTCTTC. This chain uses TRBV5-1 with TRBJ2-1, with TRBD1 matching 10 bases. The CDR3 has 21 residues. CDR1 is SGHRS, CDR2 YFSETQ, per germline. V shed 4 bases and J 1 base; nucleotides not matched to a gene: 20.